The source of this T cell receptor (beta chain) is a study of cytomegalovirus exposure and HLA in healthy donors. Points from the study as a whole: Whilst most TCR sequences proved rare, a subset of public TCRs occurred across many donors.

Of note for this clone: As yet, its antigen is unknown.

Data came from immunoSEQ multiplex PCR; TCRdb stores just in-frame clones and leaves some out. This table holds 150,000 to 200,000 clones, less than 90% found once. Sequences were obtained from PBMCs. The TCR was taken from a man under 40 in good health and CMV-seropositive.

In DNA, the CDR3 is TGTGCCAGCACCCGGGCCGGGGAGCTGTTTTTT. This gives the protein CASTRAGELFF. The V and J genes are TRBV11-1 and TRBJ2-2; D unresolved. Trimming stripped 7 bases from V and 6 bases from J, with 6 bases between. Per the germline V gene, CDR1 is SGHAT and CDR2 is FQDESV (reference sequence). The CDR3 has 11 residues.